This T cell receptor beta chain comes out of a study of cytomegalovirus exposure and HLA in healthy donors. Study-level points and caveats: Cytomegalovirus association was listed for approximately 160 TCR beta chains.

Among the donors, all were healthy bone marrow donors. Donors had nominal health at sampling but likely had unrecorded immune exposures. With respect to this clone: Its cognate antigen is unknown. Other nucleotide sequences in the sample specify the same CDR3.

Use of 60 Vbeta and 13 Jbeta primers characterized the PCR. Measured with immunoSEQ multiplex PCR; TCRdb has only the in-frame clones, and not every one. The sample includes 130,000 to 150,000 clones, 78% of them seen just once. Germline V gives CDR1 KGHSH, CDR2 LQKENI. Trimming removed 3 bases at V and 9 bases at J, with 15 bases between. The CDR3 runs 14 residues. The specimen was PBMCs. The receptor was isolated from a male donor in good health and CMV-seronegative. The chain couples TRBV18 to TRBJ1-5; D is unclear. The CDR3 reads CASSPGGVLGPQHF. The DNA of the CDR3 is TGTGCCAGCTCACCGGGCGGGGTCCTCGGGCCCCAGCATTTT.